This TCR beta chain is from a study of shared clonotypes between healthy human individuals (TCRdb year 2020). Study-level background: Three men and a couple of women, aged 18 to 49 years, made up the cohort. To increase sequencing depth and limit assay-specific biases, different laboratories used diverse techniques to prepare libraries and sequence TCR repertoires. Leukapheresis yielded between about 0.9 and 8.9 billion PBMCs per donor. For each donor, CD4 naive and CD4 memory were each run on three plates, CD8 naive on two plates, and CD8 memory on one plate. Blood TCR repertoires of several healthy adults were deeply sequenced to estimate repertoire size and the extent of clonotype sharing between individuals. General study outcomes and caveats: Clonotypes shared by all four sorted-subset donors showed higher generation probabilities than non-shared clonotypes. Estimated clonotype richness was generally larger for naive than for memory subsets. The genetic and exposure-history diversity represented was limited by the small number of donors. About 4.5% of naive CD4, around 3.6% of naive CD8, roughly 2.4% of memory CD4, and 0.4% of memory CD8 clonotypes were shared across a few donors. Pairwise subsampling indicated that sequencing depth was expected to affect the degree of clonotype sharing among donors. Only blood was sampled, and tissue TCR repertoires likely differ from those in blood. Incomplete sequencing was indicated by rarefaction of sorted-subset datasets, despite the large sequencing depth.

On this clone: Its antigen is still unknown. No much larger clone is present one base from it, and per-base qualities are unavailable.

Donors were healthy HIV-negative adults with no recently reported acute infections or vaccinations. Every donor was a Caucasian adult living in Nashville, Tennessee, USA. Magnetic negative selection was used to enrich CD4+ T cells, after which naive cells were positively selected on CD45RA and the negative fraction became the memory subset. Blood was obtained by leukapheresis, after which PBMCs were separated by Ficoll-Histopaque density gradient centrifugation and cryopreserved in liquid nitrogen vapor phase. Analytical flow cytometry was used to check the purity and quantity of every magnetically sorted T cell population. Each sorted fraction had its genomic DNA isolated and then quantified by UV absorbance on a Nanodrop 2000c. Taken from the germline V gene, the CDR1 and CDR2 loops are ENHRY and SYGVKD. The CDR3 contains 13 residues, cysteine and phenylalanine counted. The kept DNA is CDR3 alone, 39 bases in frame from the first base. The trim is 7 bases for V and 6 bases for J, with a gap of 12 bases between the germline ends.

Using the deep immunoSEQ assay, multiplex PCR amplified TCR CDR3 regions from genomic DNA. Extracted genomic DNA from each cell subset was spread evenly across all wells of several immunoSEQ 96-well plates, with each plate serving as a replicate. For sorted subsets, around 200 ng genomic DNA, equal to tens of thousands of T cell genomes, was loaded into each replicate PCR. Purified libraries were measured with a Qubit 3.0 fluorometer, size-checked on a Bioanalyzer 2100, and measured again with the KAPA Library Quantification kit. A separate single-read 150-cycle Illumina NextSeq 550 flow cell was used to sequence each immunoSEQ 96-well plate. The study's own analysis went as follows. Because only junctional sequences without quality scores were contained in the immunoSEQ output, filtering matching that applied to full-length reads could not be performed. To assign V/J genes and CDR3, sequences were annotated against IMGT germline references using PyIR, a Python wrapper for IgBLAST v1.9. Reads with weak V/J assignments (E-value above 1e-6), missing CDR3, stop codons, out-of-frame junctions, or ambiguous translated residues were removed. V3J clonotypes were defined as sequences sharing an identical inferred V gene, J gene, and CDR3 amino acid sequence. Percentage overlap between repertoires was calculated by dividing the number of shared unique clonotypes by the size of the smaller repertoire. Richness of each repertoire was evaluated using RTK rarefaction, the Chao1 estimator, and Recon v2.1 estimates of unobserved clonotypes. OLGA was used to compute generation probabilities for all TCRbeta clonotypes that the gDNA method yielded from a handful of donors. TCRdb took over this immuneACCESS table, retaining in-frame rearrangements with V and J assigned. Such tables are incomplete; in checked studies, under half of the missing clones stem from an unresolved V gene, and the remainder is unexplained. From that table come the V and J calls and clone size; the DNA was used to work out D and trimming. This sample holds approximately 2.5 million clones; approximately 90% were observed only once. Under 0.15% of the sample is held by the ten biggest clonotypes.

This sequence uses TRBV10-3 and TRBJ2-2; the best D guess is TRBD1, with 5 bases matching. The sequencing input was naive CD4+ T cells sorted from blood. This specimen's cell subset or site label, per the study, means: CD45RA+ positively selected. The receptor was isolated from a man between 18 and 29 years old in good health. For the CDR3, the sequence is CAINPTVAGELFF. The bases read TGTGCCATCAATCCGACAGTGGCCGGGGAGCTGTTTTTT.